This record concerns one T cell receptor beta chain sequence. As yet, its antigen is unknown. J was trimmed by 11 bases and V by 5 bases; bases with no gene match: 12. This CDR3 contains 14 residues. The germline V gene encodes CDR1 MNHEY and CDR2 SMNVEV (reference sequence). This sample was taken from a study of T cell responses to AZD1222 COVID-19 vaccine. Study summary: Recipients boosted at about 4 weeks or about 12 weeks are pooled. The study, taken as a whole, reports: With dominance at 160-218 and 743-854, vaccine-associated CD4 TCRs spanned spike. Most donors were white British, females outnumbered males, and clonal diversity was possibly underestimated.

Here immunoSEQ multiplex PCR was the method, and the copy in TCRdb shows in-frame clones only, minus some. The sample records 150,000 to 200,000 clones, 90% to 95% being singletons. The specimen was peripheral blood, collected on day 0 of AZD1222 vaccination. The sequence derives from an adult in good health. The chain uses TRBV27 and TRBJ1-1; TRBD1 aligns across 9 bases. The CDR3 is CASSAGTGYRGAFF. The DNA for the CDR3 is TGTGCCAGCAGTGCAGGGACAGGGTACAGGGGGGCTTTCTTT.